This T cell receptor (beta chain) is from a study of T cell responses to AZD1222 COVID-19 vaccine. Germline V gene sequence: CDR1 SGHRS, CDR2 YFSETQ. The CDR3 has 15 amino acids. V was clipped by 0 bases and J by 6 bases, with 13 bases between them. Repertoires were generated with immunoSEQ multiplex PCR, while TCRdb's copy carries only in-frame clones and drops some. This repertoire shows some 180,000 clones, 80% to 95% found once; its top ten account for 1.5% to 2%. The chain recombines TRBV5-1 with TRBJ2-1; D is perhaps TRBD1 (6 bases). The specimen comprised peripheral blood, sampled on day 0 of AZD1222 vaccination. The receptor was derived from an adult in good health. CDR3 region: CASSLVPGASNEQFF. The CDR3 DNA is TGCGCCAGCAGCTTGGTGCCAGGGGCGTCCAATGAGCAGTTCTTC.